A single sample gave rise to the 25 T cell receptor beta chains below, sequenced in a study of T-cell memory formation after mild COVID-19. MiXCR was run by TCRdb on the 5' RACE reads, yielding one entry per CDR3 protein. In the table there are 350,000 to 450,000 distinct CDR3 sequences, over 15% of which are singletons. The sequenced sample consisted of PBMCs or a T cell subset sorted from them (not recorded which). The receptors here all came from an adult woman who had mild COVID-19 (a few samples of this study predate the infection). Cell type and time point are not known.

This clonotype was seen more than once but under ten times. CDR3 region: CASRDIGGRANYGYTF. CDR3 nucleotide sequence: TGTGCCAGCAGGGACATTGGGGGCAGGGCCAACTATGGCTACACCTTC. The V call is TRBV12-3 or TRBV12-4, the J call TRBJ1-2; D may be TRBD1 (6 bases). The ends were cut back, 6 bases at V and 2 bases at J, with 19 bases in the middle. This CDR3 contains 16 residues.

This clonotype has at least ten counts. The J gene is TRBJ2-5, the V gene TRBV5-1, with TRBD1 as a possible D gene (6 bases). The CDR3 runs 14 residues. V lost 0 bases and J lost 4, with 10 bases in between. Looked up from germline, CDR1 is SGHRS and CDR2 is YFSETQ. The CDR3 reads CASSLDREGETQYF. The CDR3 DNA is TGCGCCAGCAGCTTGGACAGGGAAGGAGAGACCCAGTACTTC.

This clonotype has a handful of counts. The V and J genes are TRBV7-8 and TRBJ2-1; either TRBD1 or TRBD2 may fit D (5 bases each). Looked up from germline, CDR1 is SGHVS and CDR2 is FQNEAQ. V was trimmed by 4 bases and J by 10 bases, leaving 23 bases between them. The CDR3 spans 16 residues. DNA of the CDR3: TGTGCCAGCAGCTCAGAGGGACCCCTTGTAATGGGGGAGCAGTTCTTC. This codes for CASSSEGPLVMGEQFF. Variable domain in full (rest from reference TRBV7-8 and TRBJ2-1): GAGVSQSPRYKVAKRGQDVALRCDPISGHVSLFWYQQALGQGPEFLTYFQNEAQLDKSGLPSDRFFAERPEGSVSTLKIQRTQQEDSAVYLCASSSEGPLVMGEQFFGPGTRLTVL.

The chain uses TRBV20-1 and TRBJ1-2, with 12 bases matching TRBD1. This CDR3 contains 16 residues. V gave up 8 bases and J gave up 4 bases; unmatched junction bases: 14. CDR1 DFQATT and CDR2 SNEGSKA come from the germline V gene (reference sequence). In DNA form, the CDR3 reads TGCAGTACGATTGGGGACAGGGGGCGTACGCGCTATGGCTACACCTTC. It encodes CSTIGDRGRTRYGYTF.

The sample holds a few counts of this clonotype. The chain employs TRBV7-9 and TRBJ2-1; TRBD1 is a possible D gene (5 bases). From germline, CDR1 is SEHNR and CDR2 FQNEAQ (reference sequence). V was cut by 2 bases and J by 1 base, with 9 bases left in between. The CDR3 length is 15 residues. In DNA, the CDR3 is TGTGCCAGCAGCTTAAAGGGGTTGTCCTACAATGAGCAGTTCTTC. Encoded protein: CASSLKGLSYNEQFF.

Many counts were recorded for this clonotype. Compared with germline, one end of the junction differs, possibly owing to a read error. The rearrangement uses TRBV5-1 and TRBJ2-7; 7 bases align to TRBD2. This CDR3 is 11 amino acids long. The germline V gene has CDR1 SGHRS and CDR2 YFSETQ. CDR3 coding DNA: TGTGCCAGCAGCGGGGCCTACGAGCAGTACTTC. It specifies CASSGAYEQYF.

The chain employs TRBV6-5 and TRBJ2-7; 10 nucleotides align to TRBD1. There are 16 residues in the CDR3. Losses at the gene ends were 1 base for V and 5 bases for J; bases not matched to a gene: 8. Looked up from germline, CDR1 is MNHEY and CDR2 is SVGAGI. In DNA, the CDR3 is TGTGCCAGCAGTTACTTGCCGGGACAGGGGTATAACGAGCAGTACTTC. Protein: CASSYLPGQGYNEQYF.

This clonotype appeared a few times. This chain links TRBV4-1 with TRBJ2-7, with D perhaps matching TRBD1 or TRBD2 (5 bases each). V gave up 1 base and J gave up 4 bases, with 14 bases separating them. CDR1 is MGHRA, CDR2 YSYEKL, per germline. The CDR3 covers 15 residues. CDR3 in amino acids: CASSQARDAWYEQYF. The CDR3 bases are TGCGCCAGCAGCCAAGCCCGGGACGCATGGTACGAGCAGTACTTC.

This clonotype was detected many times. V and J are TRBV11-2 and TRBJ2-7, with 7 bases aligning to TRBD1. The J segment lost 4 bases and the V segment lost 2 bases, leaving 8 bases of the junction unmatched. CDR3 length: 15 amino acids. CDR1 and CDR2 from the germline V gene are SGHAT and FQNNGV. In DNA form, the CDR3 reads TGTGCCAGCAGCTTAAGAGGGGGCGCGTCTTACGAGCAGTACTTC. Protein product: CASSLRGGASYEQYF.

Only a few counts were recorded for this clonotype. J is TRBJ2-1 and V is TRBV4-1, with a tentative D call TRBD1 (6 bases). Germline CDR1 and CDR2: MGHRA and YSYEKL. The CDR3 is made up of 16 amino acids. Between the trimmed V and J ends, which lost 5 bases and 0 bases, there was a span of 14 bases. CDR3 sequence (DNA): TGCGCCAGCAGCATCGCGGACAGCGACTCCTACAATGAGCAGTTCTTC. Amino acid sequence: CASSIADSDSYNEQFF.

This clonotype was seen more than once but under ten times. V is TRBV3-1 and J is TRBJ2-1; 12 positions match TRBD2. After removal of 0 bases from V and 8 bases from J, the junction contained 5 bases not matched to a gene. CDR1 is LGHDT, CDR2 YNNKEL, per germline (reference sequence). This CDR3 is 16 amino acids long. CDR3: CASSQETSGRLHEQFF. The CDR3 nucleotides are TGTGCCAGCAGCCAAGAGACTAGCGGGAGACTCCATGAGCAGTTCTTC.

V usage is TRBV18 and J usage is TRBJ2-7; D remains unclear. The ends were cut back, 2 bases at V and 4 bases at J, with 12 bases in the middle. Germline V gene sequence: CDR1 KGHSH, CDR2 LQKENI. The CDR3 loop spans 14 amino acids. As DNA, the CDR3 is TGTGCCAGCTCACCATTGGGAAACGAATACGAGCAGTACTTC. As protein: CASSPLGNEYEQYF.

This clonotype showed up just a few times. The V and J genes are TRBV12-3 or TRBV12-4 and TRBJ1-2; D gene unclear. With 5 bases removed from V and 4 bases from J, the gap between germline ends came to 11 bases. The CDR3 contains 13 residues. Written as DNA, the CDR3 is TGTGCCAGCAGTCCCGCCGGTGGCTATGGCTACACCTTC. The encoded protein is CASSPAGGYGYTF.

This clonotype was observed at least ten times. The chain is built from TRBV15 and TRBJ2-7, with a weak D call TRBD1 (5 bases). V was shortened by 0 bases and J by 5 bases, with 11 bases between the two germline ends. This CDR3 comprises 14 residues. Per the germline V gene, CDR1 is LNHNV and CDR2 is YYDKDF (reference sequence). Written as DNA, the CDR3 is TGTGCCACCAGCAGAGATGTGGGGCCCAACGAGCAGTACTTC. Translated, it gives CATSRDVGPNEQYF.

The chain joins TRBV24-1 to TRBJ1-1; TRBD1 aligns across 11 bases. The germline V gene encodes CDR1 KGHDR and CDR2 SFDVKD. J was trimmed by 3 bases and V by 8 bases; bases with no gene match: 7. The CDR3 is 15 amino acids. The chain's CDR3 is CATTGTGGGDTEAFF. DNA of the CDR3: TGTGCCACCACCGGGACAGGGGGAGGGGACACTGAAGCTTTCTTT.

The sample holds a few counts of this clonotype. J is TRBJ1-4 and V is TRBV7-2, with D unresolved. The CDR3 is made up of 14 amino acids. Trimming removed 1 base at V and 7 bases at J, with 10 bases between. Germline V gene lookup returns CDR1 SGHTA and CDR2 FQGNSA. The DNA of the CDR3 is TGTGCCAGCAGCTTAGGGGGTGGGCGTGAAAAACTGTTTTTT. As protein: CASSLGGGREKLFF.

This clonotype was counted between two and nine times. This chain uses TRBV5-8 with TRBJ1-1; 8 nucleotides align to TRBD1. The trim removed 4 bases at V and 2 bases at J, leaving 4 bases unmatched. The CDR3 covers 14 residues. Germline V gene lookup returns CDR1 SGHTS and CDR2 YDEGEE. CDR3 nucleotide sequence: TGTGCCAGCAGCCGGACAGGGATAAACACTGAAGCTTTCTTT. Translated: CASSRTGINTEAFF.

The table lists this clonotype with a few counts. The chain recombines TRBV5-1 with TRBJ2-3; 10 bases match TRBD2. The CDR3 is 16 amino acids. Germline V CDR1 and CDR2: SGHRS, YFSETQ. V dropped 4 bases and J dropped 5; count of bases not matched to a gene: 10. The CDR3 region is CASSSFVAGGEDTQYF. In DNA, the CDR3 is TGCGCCAGCAGCAGTTTCGTAGCGGGAGGAGAAGATACGCAGTATTTT.

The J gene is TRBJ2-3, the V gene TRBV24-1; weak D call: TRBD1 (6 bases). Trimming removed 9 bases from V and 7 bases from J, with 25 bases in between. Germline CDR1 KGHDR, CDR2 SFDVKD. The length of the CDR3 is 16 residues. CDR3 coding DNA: TGTGCCACCGCGACGGCATCGGGACATCAGTACCATACGCAGTATTTT. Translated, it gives CATATASGHQYHTQYF.

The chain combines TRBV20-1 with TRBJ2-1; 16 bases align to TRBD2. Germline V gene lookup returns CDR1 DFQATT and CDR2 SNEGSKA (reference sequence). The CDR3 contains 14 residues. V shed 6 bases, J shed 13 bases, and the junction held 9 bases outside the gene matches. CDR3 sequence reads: CSAAGGLAGGPQFF. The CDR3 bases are TGCAGTGCCGCGGGGGGACTAGCGGGAGGGCCCCAGTTCTTC.

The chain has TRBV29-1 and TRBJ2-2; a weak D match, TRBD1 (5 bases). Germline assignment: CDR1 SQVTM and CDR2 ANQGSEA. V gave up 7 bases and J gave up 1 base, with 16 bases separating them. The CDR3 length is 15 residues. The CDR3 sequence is CSAVWGRMNTGELFF. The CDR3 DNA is TGCAGCGCCGTATGGGGCAGGATGAACACCGGGGAGCTGTTTTTT.

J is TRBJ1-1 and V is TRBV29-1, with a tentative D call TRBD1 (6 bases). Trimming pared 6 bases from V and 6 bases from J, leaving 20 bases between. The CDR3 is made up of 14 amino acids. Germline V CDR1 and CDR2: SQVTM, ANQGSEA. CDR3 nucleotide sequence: TGCAGCGTCACCCCCGGGGGCGGGAGGGCTGAAGCTTTCTTT. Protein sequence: CSVTPGGGRAEAFF.

CDR3 DNA sequence: TGTGCCACCGGGCCTAACACAGATACGCAGTATTTT. Its protein is CATGPNTDTQYF. The J gene is TRBJ2-3, the V gene TRBV14; D unclear. CDR3 length: 12 residues. Germline loops: CDR1 SGHDN, CDR2 FVKESK. V lost 10 bases to trimming and J lost 2 bases, with 10 bases between them. Variable domain in full (rest from reference TRBV14 and TRBJ2-3): EAGVTQFPSHSVIEKGQTVTLRCDPISGHDNLYWYRRVMGKEIKFLLHFVKESKQDESGMPNNRFLAERTGGTYSTLKVQPAELEDSGVYFCATGPNTDTQYFGPGTRLTVL.

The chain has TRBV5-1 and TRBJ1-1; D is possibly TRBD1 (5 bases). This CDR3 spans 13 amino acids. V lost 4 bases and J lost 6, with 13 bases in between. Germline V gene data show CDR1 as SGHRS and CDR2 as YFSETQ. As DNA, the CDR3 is TGCGCCAGCAGCCGGGGCGGGGAGGCTGAAGCTTTCTTT. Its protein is CASSRGGEAEAFF.

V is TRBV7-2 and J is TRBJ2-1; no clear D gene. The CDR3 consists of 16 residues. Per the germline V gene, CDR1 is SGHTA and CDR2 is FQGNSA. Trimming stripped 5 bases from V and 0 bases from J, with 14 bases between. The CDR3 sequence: CASSLDRASSYNEQFF. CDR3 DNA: TGTGCCAGCAGCCTAGATCGGGCCAGCTCCTACAATGAGCAGTTCTTC.